This TCR beta chain was profiled in a study of blood T cell repertoires in COVID-19 (dated by TCRdb to about 2020). For context, the study as a whole: Samples covering the acute and convalescent phases of COVID-19 were provided by collaborators in the United States, Italy and Spain. The prospective study material was composed of cDNA or gDNA derived from T cells, B-cell-depleted T cells, or PBMCs. Subjects who had been exposed to COVID-19, were actively infected with it, or had recovered from it provided the deeply sampled blood TCRbeta repertoires that made up the dataset. A freely available public database, intended as a resource for researchers studying the immune response to SARS-CoV-2, is where the repertoires were released. The samples were drawn from the first 160 participants of the ongoing ImmuneRACE study and from about 1,200 subjects provided by 6 global collaborators. The sample metadata nearly always contained a de-identified subject ID, COVID-19 status, age in years and sex. Where HLA class I and class II types were available, the types were taken from metadata supplied by the sample provider, not from assay-based typing. The study at large found these results: Clinical and demographic metadata were provided uncurated, with the amount varying by source and participant.

The immunoSEQ Assay, a bias-controlled multiplex PCR, was used to amplify TCRbeta CDR3 regions from genomic DNA. On the study's bioinformatics: The number of nucleated cells in each sample was estimated by amplification of reference gene primers within the assay. To quantify the absolute abundance of each unique TCRbeta CDR3 rearrangement, sequence reads were collapsed and filtered. Productive Simpson clonality was computed per sample as the square root of Simpson's diversity index over productive rearrangements. In TCRdb, the immuneACCESS table is reduced to in-frame sequences with V and J assigned. These tables do not hold every clone; where another copy was compared, an unresolved V gene accounts for under half, and the others remain unexplained. Clone size and the V and J calls come from that table; the DNA yielded D and trimming. The sample table records 300,000 to 450,000 clones; more than 75% of these occur just once. The leading ten clones occupy approximately 2.9% of the sample.

For this clone: The antigen it recognizes is unknown. Base-call qualities are not available, and no considerably larger clone is one nucleotide away.

Each collaborating institution followed its own protocols to collect whole blood in K2EDTA tubes. For TCRbeta analysis, collaborators shipped samples in one of three forms: frozen whole blood, isolated PBMCs, or DNA extracted from either of those sample types. The TCR sequence derives from a human donor in a cohort sampled during active COVID-19. Material: peripheral blood.

The nucleotides are TGTGCCAGCAGCCTCCTTTCGTTGGGACAGTATTACAATGAGCAGTTCTTC. This translates into CASSLLSLGQYYNEQFF. The V and J segments used are TRBV5-5 and TRBJ2-1, with 7 bases aligning to TRBD1. Taken from cysteine to phenylalanine, the CDR3 has 17 residues. CDR3 DNA is the only sequence kept; it has 51 bases, read in frame from the first base. CDR1 and CDR2 were assigned from the germline V gene (reference sequence) as SGHKS and YYEKEE. Relative to germline, V is missing 4 bases and J is missing 4 bases, with 14 bases of the junction outside any gene match.